These 29 T cell receptor beta chains originate from one sample sequenced in a study of vaccination effects on CD4 cells after COVID-19. Sequenced by immunoSEQ multiplex PCR; TCRdb stores in-frame clones only, minus some. The sample includes about 22,000 clones, roughly three quarters of them seen just once. No antigen is known for these receptors. Viral peptide pools were used in the ViraFEST assay to expand antigen-specific CD4+ T cells, and sequencing came afterward. Culture proceeded for 10 days, and CD4+ T cells were then isolated. Either the BNT162b2 or mRNA-1273 vaccine was given to participants in two doses. Sequencing used CD4+ T cells from PBMCs cultured with SARS-CoV-2 spike peptides, obtained after COVID-19 vaccination. The receptors were sampled from a human donor who received a COVID-19 vaccine.

In its sample, this clone was seen a few times. The chain employs TRBV20-1 and TRBJ1-2; D remains ambiguous. This CDR3 is 11 amino acids long. The germline V and J ends were trimmed by 3 bases and 4 bases, with 6 bases remaining between them. Germline CDR1 and CDR2: DFQATT and SNEGSKA (reference sequence). CDR3 residues: CSASSAYGYTF. The CDR3 nucleotides read TGCAGTGCTAGTTCAGCCTATGGCTACACCTTC.

CDR3 loop: CASRNTGGYGYTF. The CDR3 bases are TGTGCCAGCAGAAATACAGGGGGCTATGGCTACACCTTC. The chain is built from TRBV6-5 and TRBJ1-2; TRBD1 agrees at 8 bases. The CDR3 covers 13 residues. Trimming at V came to 6 bases and at J to 4 bases, leaving 4 bases not matched to a gene. Germline V CDR1 and CDR2: MNHEY, SVGAGI.

The chain has TRBV6-5 and TRBJ1-4; perhaps TRBD1 as D (5 bases). The germline V gene encodes CDR1 MNHEY and CDR2 SVGAGI. The length of the CDR3 is 14 residues. Trimming took off 4 bases at V and 5 bases at J, with 11 bases between the two ends. The DNA for the CDR3 is TGTGCCAGCAGTTGGGGACGGAGGAATGAAAAACTGTTTTTT. Residues: CASSWGRRNEKLFF.

CDR3 bases: TGCGCCAGCAGCTTTGGACAGGGGGGTGGCTACACCTTC. Translated, it gives CASSFGQGGGYTF. This rearrangement joins TRBV5-1 to TRBJ1-2, with TRBD1 matching 10 bases. J lost 7 bases, V lost 2 bases, and 2 bases had no gene match. CDR1 and CDR2 (germline): SGHRS, YFSETQ. This CDR3 contains 13 residues.

This clone was seen a few times. The genes are TRBV7-9 and TRBJ1-1, with TRBD1 as a possible D gene (5 bases). Trimming removed 1 base at V and 4 bases at J, with 7 bases between. The CDR3 contains 13 residues. In germline, CDR1 is SEHNR, CDR2 FQNEAQ (reference sequence). CDR3 nucleotide sequence: TGTGCCAGCAGCTTAGAGCAGGGCACTGAAGCTTTCTTT. Amino acid sequence: CASSLEQGTEAFF.

The chain uses TRBV4-1 and TRBJ2-2; 9 bases map to TRBD1. The CDR3 totals 15 residues. J gave up 6 bases and V 4 bases, and 6 bases lay outside the gene matches. The germline gives CDR1 MGHRA, CDR2 YSYEKL. CDR3 in DNA: TGCGCCAGCAGCCTGGGACAGGGCCCCCCCGGGGAGCTGTTTTTT. Residues: CASSLGQGPPGELFF.

V gene TRBV5-4 combines with J gene TRBJ2-1, with 11 bases identical to TRBD2. The germline CDR1 and CDR2 sequences are SGHNT and YYREEE (reference sequence). Germline trimming cut 4 bases from V and 7 bases from J; bases unmatched to any gene: 4. The CDR3 has 14 amino acids. The CDR3 coding sequence is TGTGCCAGCAGCCCACTAGCGGGGGTGAATGAGCAGTTCTTC. It translates to CASSPLAGVNEQFF.

The gene calls are TRBV6-5 and TRBJ2-7; possible D gene TRBD1, 6 bases. CDR3 length: 13 amino acids. The germline V and J ends were trimmed by 6 bases and 1 base, with 10 bases remaining between them. Germline CDR1 is MNHEY and CDR2 is SVGAGI. In nucleotides, the CDR3 is TGTGCCAGCAGGGCAGGGGAATCCTACGAGCAGTACTTC. Translated, it gives CASRAGESYEQYF.

The chain combines TRBV5-1 with TRBJ2-5, with 12 nucleotides matching TRBD2. This CDR3 is built from 16 residues. The V and J ends lost 1 base and 8 bases, in that order; junction bases with no gene match: 9. The germline V gene encodes CDR1 SGHRS and CDR2 YFSETQ. The CDR3 sequence is CASSLPSGGAASTQYF. Written as DNA, the CDR3 is TGCGCCAGCAGCTTGCCTAGCGGGGGGGCGGCTTCTACCCAGTACTTC. Supplemented by reference TRBV5-1 and TRBJ2-5, the full variable domain reads KAGVTQTPRYLIKTRGQQVTLSCSPISGHRSVSWYQQTPGQGLQFLFEYFSETQRNKGNFPGRFSGRQFSNSRSEMNVSTLELGDSALYLCASSLPSGGAASTQYFGPGTRLLVL.

J is TRBJ2-7 and V is TRBV3-1 (or the pseudogene TRBV3-2); D is unresolved. Trimming took off 0 bases at V and 7 bases at J, with 13 bases between the two ends. Germline values: CDR1 LGHDT, CDR2 YNNKEL (reference sequence). The CDR3 is 14 residues long. The CDR3 bases are TGTGCCAGCAGCCAAGATATGGGGTTTCGGGAGCAGTACTTC. This sequence encodes CASSQDMGFREQYF.

The gene calls are TRBV5-1 and TRBJ1-1; D is unresolved. This CDR3 comprises 16 residues. The germline V gene has CDR1 SGHRS and CDR2 YFSETQ. The ends were cut back, 2 bases at V and 4 bases at J, with 18 bases in the middle. CDR3 residues: CASSLIGITTATEAFF. The CDR3 bases are TGCGCCAGCAGCTTAATCGGGATTACTACCGCCACTGAAGCTTTCTTT.

This clone was seen a handful of times. The chain joins TRBV11-2 to TRBJ1-2, with 8 positions matching TRBD1. The CDR3 contains 15 residues. Germline assignment: CDR1 SGHAT and CDR2 FQNNGV. V lost 2 bases and J lost 3; bases outside the gene matches: 5. The chain's CDR3 is CASSLNSGGDYGYTF. The CDR3 DNA follows: TGTGCCAGCAGCTTAAACTCAGGGGGCGACTATGGCTACACCTTC.

The chain joins TRBV6-5 to TRBJ2-3; D is perhaps TRBD2 (6 bases). Trimming pared 5 bases from V and 4 bases from J, leaving 7 bases between. There are 12 residues in the CDR3. Germline lookup yields CDR1 MNHEY and CDR2 SVGAGI. CDR3 sequence (DNA): TGTGCCAGCAGTCCTAGCGCAGATACGCAGTATTTT. Translation: CASSPSADTQYF.

This rearrangement joins TRBV20-1 to TRBJ1-1, with a possible D match to TRBD1 (5 bases). CDR1 is DFQATT, CDR2 SNEGSKA, per germline (reference sequence). V lost 3 bases and J 10 bases, leaving 9 bases between the germline ends. The CDR3 has 10 residues. In DNA form, the CDR3 reads TGCAGTGCTAGTAAGGGGTTAGCTTTCTTT. Protein: CSASKGLAFF.

The chain employs TRBV11-2 and TRBJ2-2; a weak D match, TRBD1 (6 bases). CDR3 length equals 17 residues. Germline V CDR1 and CDR2: SGHAT, FQNNGV. Trimming stripped 5 bases from V and 4 bases from J, with 20 bases between. CDR3 amino acids: CASSPPFWGQVTGELFF. CDR3 coding DNA: TGTGCCAGCAGCCCGCCGTTTTGGGGGCAGGTCACCGGGGAGCTGTTTTTT.

This chain connects TRBV10-3 to TRBJ2-3; 8 bases map to TRBD2. The CDR3 is made up of 17 amino acids. The V gene's germline CDR1 is ENHRY and CDR2 SYGVKD. V lost 0 bases to trimming and J lost 0 bases; unmatched junction nucleotides: 5. The CDR3 loop is CAISESASGGSTDTQYF. In DNA, the CDR3 is TGTGCCATCAGTGAGTCGGCCAGCGGGGGAAGCACAGATACGCAGTATTTT.

The sample holds a few counts of this clone. This rearrangement joins TRBV10-3 to TRBJ2-1; perhaps D is TRBD1 or TRBD2 (5 bases each). Trimming took off 0 bases at V and 11 bases at J, with 8 bases between the two ends. Germline V gives CDR1 ENHRY, CDR2 SYGVKD. The CDR3 totals 12 residues. The CDR3 DNA is TGTGCCATCAGTGAGTCCGAGGGACAGCAGTTCTTC. It encodes CAISESEGQQFF.

The V gene is TRBV20-1, the J gene TRBJ1-3; D gene ambiguous. Germline V gene lookup returns CDR1 DFQATT and CDR2 SNEGSKA (reference sequence). The CDR3 loop spans 11 amino acids. Trimming took off 2 bases at V and 4 bases at J, with 3 bases between the two ends. The CDR3 DNA is TGCAGTGCTAGATGGGGAAACACCATATATTTT. It encodes CSARWGNTIYF.

The chain uses TRBV5-4 and TRBJ1-4; perhaps TRBD1 as D (5 bases). Trimming took 6 bases from V and 7 from J, leaving 10 bases between them. The CDR3 runs to 12 residues. Germline CDR1 SGHNT, CDR2 YYREEE (reference sequence). The CDR3 DNA follows: TGTGCCAGCAACATTCAGGGTGAAAAACTGTTTTTT. The encoded protein is CASNIQGEKLFF.

The chain links TRBV7-9 to TRBJ2-5, with 10 bases lining up with TRBD2. CDR3 length: 16 residues. V lost 3 bases, J lost 2 bases, and 6 bases stayed unmatched. The V gene's germline CDR1 is SEHNR and CDR2 FQNEAQ (reference sequence). Written as DNA, the CDR3 is TGTGCCAGCAGCTTGCTAGCGGGGGTTATTCAAGAGACCCAGTACTTC. The encoded protein is CASSLLAGVIQETQYF.

This clone was counted only a few times. The chain recombines TRBV4-2 with TRBJ2-3; TRBD2 aligns across 7 bases. This CDR3 has 16 residues. Looked up from germline, CDR1 is LGHNA and CDR2 is YNFKEQ. V shed 0 bases, J shed 5 bases, and the junction held 8 bases outside the gene matches. The CDR3 loop is CASSQDRASGRDTQYF. CDR3 bases: TGTGCCAGCAGCCAAGATCGGGCTAGCGGACGAGATACGCAGTATTTT.

CDR3 sequence: CASSQDTYNEQFF. The DNA of the CDR3 is TGTGCCAGCAGCCAAGATACCTACAATGAGCAGTTCTTC. The chain combines TRBV4-2 with TRBJ2-1, with D unresolved. The V gene lost 0 bases and the J gene lost 2 bases, with 2 bases spanning the gap. This CDR3 spans 13 amino acids. Germline CDR1 LGHNA, CDR2 YNFKEQ.

The V gene is TRBV14, the J gene TRBJ1-6; 7 bases map to TRBD1. Trimming removed 4 bases from V and 8 bases from J; junction bases left unmatched: 8. In germline, CDR1 is SGHDN, CDR2 FVKESK. The CDR3 spans 15 residues. The CDR3 nucleotides are TGTGCCAGCAGCCCTTTCCGGGACAGCTATTCACCCCTCCACTTT. Translated, it gives CASSPFRDSYSPLHF. Looking up the rest from reference TRBV14 and TRBJ1-6 gives the full variable domain: EAGVTQFPSHSVIEKGQTVTLRCDPISGHDNLYWYRRVMGKEIKFLLHFVKESKQDESGMPNNRFLAERTGGTYSTLKVQPAELEDSGVYFCASSPFRDSYSPLHFGNGTRLTVT.

This clone was seen just once. The V gene is TRBV6-1, the J gene TRBJ2-1; D is perhaps TRBD2 (5 bases). This CDR3 is built from 19 residues. Germline values: CDR1 MNHNS, CDR2 SASEGT. Trimming pared 0 bases from V and 0 bases from J, leaving 18 bases between. CDR3: CASSEARGSGYTSYNEQFF. Here the CDR3 DNA reads TGTGCCAGCAGTGAAGCAAGAGGGAGTGGGTATACCTCCTACAATGAGCAGTTCTTC.

The chain couples TRBV9 to TRBJ2-5, with D maybe TRBD2 (5 bases). Germline loops: CDR1 SGDLS, CDR2 YYNGEE. Trimming shortened V by 7 bases and J by 2 bases, and 15 bases separated the two germline ends. This CDR3 region has 14 residues. The DNA for the CDR3 is TGTGCCAGCTCCCCGGGAACCAAACAAGAGACCCAGTACTTC. This codes for CASSPGTKQETQYF.

The chain combines TRBV6-5 with TRBJ2-7; 7 nucleotides agree with TRBD2. Trimming at V came to 10 bases and at J to 3 bases, leaving 9 bases not matched to a gene. CDR3 length: 13 residues. The germline CDR1 and CDR2 sequences are MNHEY and SVGAGI. The CDR3 loop reads CATQSGVLYEQYF. The CDR3 DNA sequence: TGTGCCACCCAGAGCGGGGTGCTCTACGAGCAGTACTTC.

The chain carries TRBV5-4 and TRBJ2-1; D uncertain. The CDR3 consists of 12 residues. Trimming stripped 3 bases from V and 11 bases from J, with 12 bases between. Per the germline V gene, CDR1 is SGHNT and CDR2 is YYREEE (reference sequence). The CDR3 nucleotides read TGTGCCAGCAGCTGGATGACTTCTAAGCAGTTCTTC. Translation: CASSWMTSKQFF. The entire variable domain, with the rest obtained from reference TRBV5-4 and TRBJ2-1, is as follows: ETGVTQSPTHLIKTRGQQVTLRCSSQSGHNTVSWYQQALGQGPQFIFQYYREEENGRGNFPPRFSGLQFPNYSSELNVNALELDDSALYLCASSWMTSKQFFGPGTRLTVL.

This clone showed up just once. This chain links TRBV12-5 with TRBJ2-7; TRBD1 aligns across 7 bases. The CDR3 contains 15 residues. V lost 6 bases, J lost 5 bases, and 13 bases stayed unmatched. Germline CDR1 LGHNT, CDR2 FRNRAP. This chain's CDR3 is CASGPTTGQTNEQYF. In DNA, the CDR3 is TGTGCTAGTGGGCCTACAACGGGACAGACGAACGAGCAGTACTTC.

The V call is TRBV19, the J call TRBJ1-5; D is possibly TRBD1 (5 bases). V dropped 4 bases and J dropped 2 bases, with 12 bases sitting between them. The CDR3 has 15 residues. Germline V gives CDR1 LNHDA, CDR2 SQIVND (reference sequence). The CDR3 DNA reads TGTGCCAGTAGTAGTATTGGGGGTGGCAATCAGCCCCAGCATTTT. It specifies CASSSIGGGNQPQHF.